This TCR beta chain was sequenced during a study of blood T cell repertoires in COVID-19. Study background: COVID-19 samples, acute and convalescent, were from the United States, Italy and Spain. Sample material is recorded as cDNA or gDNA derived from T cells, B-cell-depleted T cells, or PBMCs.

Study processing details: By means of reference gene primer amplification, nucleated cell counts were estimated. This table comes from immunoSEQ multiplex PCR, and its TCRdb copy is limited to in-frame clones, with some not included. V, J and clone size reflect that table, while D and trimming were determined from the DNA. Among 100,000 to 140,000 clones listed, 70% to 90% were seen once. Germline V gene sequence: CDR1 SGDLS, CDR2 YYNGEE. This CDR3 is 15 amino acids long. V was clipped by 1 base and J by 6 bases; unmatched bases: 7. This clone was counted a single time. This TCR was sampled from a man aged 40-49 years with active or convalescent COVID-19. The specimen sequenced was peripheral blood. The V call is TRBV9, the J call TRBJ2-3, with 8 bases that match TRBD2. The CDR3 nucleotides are TGTGCCAGCAGCGTACAGCGGGAGTGGCGGGATACGCAGTATTTT. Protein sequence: CASSVQREWRDTQYF.